Listed below are T cell receptor beta chains from one sample, sequenced in a study of tumor-infiltrating lymphocytes in oesophageal squamous cell carcinoma. TCRdb ran MiXCR on the PCR reads and lists one entry per CDR3 protein. The data hold some 15,000 distinct CDR3 sequences, with 46% observed a single time. The sequenced sample was blood. The receptor source for this set is a male donor with esophageal squamous cell carcinoma. Each CDR3 is given with its conserved first and last residue. D genes are given only for firm matches. Some rows have no size entry. The others give once, few or many, or a class for an expanded clone.

J gene,D gene,clone size,V gene,CDR3 DNA,CDR3 protein
TRBJ2-5,TRBD2,few,TRBV12-3/TRBV12-4,TGTGCCAGCAGAGCGGGAGGGGAAGAGACCCAGTACTTC,CASRAGGEETQYF
TRBJ1-2,TRBD1,NA,TRBV12-3/TRBV12-4,TGTGCCAGCATCGATGGACAGGGCCATGGCTACACCTTC,CASIDGQGHGYTF
TRBJ1-1,NA,NA,TRBV28,TGTGCCAGCAGTCAACACAACCTAAACACTGAAGCTTTCTTT,CASSQHNLNTEAFF
TRBJ1-2,NA,NA,TRBV30,TGTGCCTGCCGACGACAGCTATCTAACTATGGCTACACCTTC,CACRRQLSNYGYTF
TRBJ2-2,TRBD1,many,TRBV11-1,TGTGCCAGCAGCTTACAGGGGGCGCTCTCCGGGGAGCTGTTTTTT,CASSLQGALSGELFF
TRBJ1-3,TRBD1,many,TRBV10-2,TGCGCCAGCAGGACAGGGGGGTCTGGAAACACCATATATTTT,CASRTGGSGNTIYF
TRBJ2-7,NA,many,TRBV11-2,TGTGCCAGCAGCTTAGTCGCAGGGTTTAGTTACGAGCAGTACTTC,CASSLVAGFSYEQYF
TRBJ2-5,TRBD2,NA,TRBV7-8,TGTGCCAGCAGCTTCGGGACTACGTACCAAGAGACCCAGTACTTC,CASSFGTTYQETQYF
TRBJ2-3,NA,many,TRBV28,TGTGCCAGCAGTTCAAGTAGCTTTAAGCGCACAGATACGCAGTATTTT,CASSSSSFKRTDTQYF
TRBJ2-6,NA,medium-sized,TRBV27,TGTGCCAGCAGCATGATGACGCACTCCCCCTCTGGGGCCAACGTCCTGACTTTC,CASSMMTHSPSGANVLTF
TRBJ2-1,TRBD2,NA,TRBV6-4,TGTGCCAGCAGTGACGCGGGAGGGGAATACAATGAGCAGTTCTTC,CASSDAGGEYNEQFF
TRBJ2-1,NA,NA,TRBV6-6,TGTGCCAGCAGTTCCTGGGGTTATGAGCAGTTCTTC,CASSSWGYEQFF
TRBJ2-7,NA,once,TRBV6-2/TRBV6-3,TGTGCCAGCAGTGCGCTCTACGAGCAGTACTTC,CASSALYEQYF
TRBJ2-7,NA,many,TRBV20-1,TGCAGTGCCCCGGATGCCCAGACAGTATCCTACGAGCAGTACTTC,CSAPDAQTVSYEQYF
TRBJ2-5,TRBD1,NA,TRBV7-6,TGTGCTACCGGGGACAGACAAGAGACCCAGTACTTC,CATGDRQETQYF
TRBJ2-5,NA,many,TRBV5-6,TGTGCCAGCAGCTTCCTCGCTGTTGACGAGACCCAGTACTTC,CASSFLAVDETQYF
TRBJ2-7,TRBD2,once,TRBV3-1,TGTGCCAGCAGCCTTGGGACTAGCGGGACCGGGACAGACGAGCAGTACTTC,CASSLGTSGTGTDEQYF
TRBJ2-3,TRBD2,many,TRBV7-9,TGTGCCAGCAGCCCCCCTCGGGCGGGGGGGAGCGGTACTACGCAGTATTTT,CASSPPRAGGSGTTQYF
TRBJ2-5,NA,NA,TRBV19,TGTGCCAGTAGTATAGATTGGACCACATTGTCAACCCAGTACTTC,CASSIDWTTLSTQYF
TRBJ2-7,TRBD2,medium-sized,TRBV6-1,TGTGCCAGCAGTTATTGGAGACTAGCGGGAGTTCGGTACTTC,CASSYWRLAGVRYF
TRBJ2-1,NA,few,TRBV11-3,TGTGCCAGCAGAGGAACCAGTGATGAGCAGTTCTTC,CASRGTSDEQFF
TRBJ2-7,TRBD2,NA,TRBV28,TGTGCCAGCAGTTGGCCGTGGGCGGGAGAGACTCGGGGCGAGCAGTACTTC,CASSWPWAGETRGEQYF
TRBJ2-5,NA,once,TRBV7-9,TGTGCCAGCAGCTTATCTTGGGATGAGACCCAGTACTTC,CASSLSWDETQYF
TRBJ2-2,TRBD2,NA,TRBV18,TGTGCCAGCTCACCTTCTAGCGGGAACACCGGGGAGCTGTTTTTT,CASSPSSGNTGELFF
TRBJ2-1,NA,NA,TRBV6-8,TGTGCCAGCAGGCTCTCCCTTCGAGGTGAGCAGTTCTTC,CASRLSLRGEQFF
TRBJ2-5,NA,NA,TRBV10-3,TGTGCCATCAGTGCGAGAAGGCATGAGCAGTACTTC,CAISARRHEQYF
TRBJ2-2,NA,few,TRBV5-4,TGTGCCAGCAGCTTGGCACGGGAGAGAAACACCGGGGAGCTGTTTTTT,CASSLARERNTGELFF